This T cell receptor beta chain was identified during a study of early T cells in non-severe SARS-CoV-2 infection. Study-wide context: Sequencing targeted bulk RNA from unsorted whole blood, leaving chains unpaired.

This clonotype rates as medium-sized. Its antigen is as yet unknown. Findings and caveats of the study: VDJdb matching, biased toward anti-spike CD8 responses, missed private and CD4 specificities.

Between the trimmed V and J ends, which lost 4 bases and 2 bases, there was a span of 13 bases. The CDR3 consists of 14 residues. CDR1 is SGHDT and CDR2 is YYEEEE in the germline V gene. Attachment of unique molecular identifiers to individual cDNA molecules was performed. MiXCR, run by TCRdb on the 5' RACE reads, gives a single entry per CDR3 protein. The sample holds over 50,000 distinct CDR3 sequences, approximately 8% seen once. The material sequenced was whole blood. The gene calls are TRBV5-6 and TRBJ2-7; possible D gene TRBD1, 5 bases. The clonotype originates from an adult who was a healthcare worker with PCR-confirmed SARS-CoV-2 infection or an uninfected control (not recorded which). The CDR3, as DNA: TGTGCCAGCAGCCTACAGGTATCCACCTACGAGCAGTACTTC. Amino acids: CASSLQVSTYEQYF.